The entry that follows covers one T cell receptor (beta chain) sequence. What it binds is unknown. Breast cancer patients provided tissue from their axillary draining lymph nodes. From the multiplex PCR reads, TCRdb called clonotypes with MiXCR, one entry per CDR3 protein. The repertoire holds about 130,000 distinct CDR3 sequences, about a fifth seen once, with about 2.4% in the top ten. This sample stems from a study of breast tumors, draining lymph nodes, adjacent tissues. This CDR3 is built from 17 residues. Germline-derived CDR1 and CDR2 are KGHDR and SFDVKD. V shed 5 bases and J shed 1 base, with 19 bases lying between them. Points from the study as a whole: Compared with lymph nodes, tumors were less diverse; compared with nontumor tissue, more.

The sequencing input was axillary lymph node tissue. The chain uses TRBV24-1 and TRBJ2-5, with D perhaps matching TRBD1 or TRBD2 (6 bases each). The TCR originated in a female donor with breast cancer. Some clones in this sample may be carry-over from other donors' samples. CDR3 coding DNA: TGTGCCACCAGTGCCGCCGGGTGGGGGCGGGGCCAAGAGACCCAGTACTTC. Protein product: CATSAAGWGRGQETQYF.